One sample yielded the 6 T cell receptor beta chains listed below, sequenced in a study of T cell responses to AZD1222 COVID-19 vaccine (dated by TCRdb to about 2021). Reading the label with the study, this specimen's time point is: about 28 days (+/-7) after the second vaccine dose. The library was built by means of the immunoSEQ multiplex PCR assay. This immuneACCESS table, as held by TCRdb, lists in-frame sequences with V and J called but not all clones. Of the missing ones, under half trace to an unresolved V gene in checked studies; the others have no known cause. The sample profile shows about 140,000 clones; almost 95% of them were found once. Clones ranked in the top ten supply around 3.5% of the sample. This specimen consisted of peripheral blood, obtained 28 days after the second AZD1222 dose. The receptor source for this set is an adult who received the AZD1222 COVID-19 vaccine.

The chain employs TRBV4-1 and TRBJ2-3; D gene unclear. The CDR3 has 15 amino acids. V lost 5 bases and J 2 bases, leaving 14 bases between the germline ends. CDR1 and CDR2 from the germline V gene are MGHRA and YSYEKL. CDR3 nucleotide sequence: TGCGCCAGCAGCGTCGGGCCGCTCCCCACAGATACGCAGTATTTT. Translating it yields CASSVGPLPTDTQYF.

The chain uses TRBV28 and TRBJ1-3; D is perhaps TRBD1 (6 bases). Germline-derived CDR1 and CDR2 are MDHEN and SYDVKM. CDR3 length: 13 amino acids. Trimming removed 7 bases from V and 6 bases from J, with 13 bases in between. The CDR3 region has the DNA TGTGCCAGCATGGGGGGGGCGGAAAACACCATATATTTT. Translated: CASMGGAENTIYF.

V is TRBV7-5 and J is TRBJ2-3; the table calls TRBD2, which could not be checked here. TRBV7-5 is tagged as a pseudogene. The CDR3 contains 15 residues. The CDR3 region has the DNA TGTGCCAGAAGCTCCGGGGGCGGGAGTGCGGATACGCAGTATTTT. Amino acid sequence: CARSSGGGSADTQYF.

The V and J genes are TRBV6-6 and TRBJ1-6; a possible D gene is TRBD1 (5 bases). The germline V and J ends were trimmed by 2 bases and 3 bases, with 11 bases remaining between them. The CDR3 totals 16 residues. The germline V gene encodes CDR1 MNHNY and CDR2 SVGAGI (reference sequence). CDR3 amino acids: CASSYDGGYYNSPLHF. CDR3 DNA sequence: TGTGCCAGCAGTTACGATGGGGGTTACTATAATTCACCCCTCCACTTT.

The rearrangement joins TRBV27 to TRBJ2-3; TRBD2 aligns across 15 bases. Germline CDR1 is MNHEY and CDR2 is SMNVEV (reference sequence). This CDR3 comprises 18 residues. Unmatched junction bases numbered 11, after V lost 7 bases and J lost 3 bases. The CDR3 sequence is CASKTGLAGGPSTDTQYF. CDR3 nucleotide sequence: TGTGCCAGCAAGACAGGACTAGCGGGAGGGCCTTCGACAGATACGCAGTATTTT.

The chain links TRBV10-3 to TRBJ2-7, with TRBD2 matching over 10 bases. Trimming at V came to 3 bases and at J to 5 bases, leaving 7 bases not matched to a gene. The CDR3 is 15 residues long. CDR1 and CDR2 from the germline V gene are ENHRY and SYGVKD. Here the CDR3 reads CAISDRSSGRDEQYF. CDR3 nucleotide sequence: TGTGCCATCAGTGATAGATCCAGCGGGAGGGACGAGCAGTACTTC.